This T cell receptor (beta chain) was obtained from a study of CXCR3-negative and CXCR3-positive naive CD8 T cells. Study-wide results and limits: Expression of CXCR3 was partially reduced after cryopreservation, and fresh PBMCs were used in most assays. A higher hydrophobicity marked the TRB CDR3s of CXCR3-positive naive cells versus CXCR3-negative naive cells.

The TRB cDNA libraries were prepared by 5' RACE with UMI labels. One entry per CDR3 protein, without DNA, is what TCRdb gives after re-calling the 5' RACE reads. The listing contains under 150,000 distinct CDR3 sequences. Note on this clonotype: Its antigen is not known.

Germline lookup yields CDR1 MGHDK and CDR2 SYGVNS. CDR3 length: 14 amino acids. This TCR came from a human donor in good health. Some clones in this sample may be carry-over from other donors' samples. Sequencing was done on a sample of naive CXCR3+ CD8+ T cells from blood. As for subset: CD45RO-CCR7+CD27+CD95- naive CD8+ T cells expressing CXCR3 (TNR3+). V is TRBV25-1 and J is TRBJ1-5. The CDR3 loop reads CASSEWDSNQPQHF.